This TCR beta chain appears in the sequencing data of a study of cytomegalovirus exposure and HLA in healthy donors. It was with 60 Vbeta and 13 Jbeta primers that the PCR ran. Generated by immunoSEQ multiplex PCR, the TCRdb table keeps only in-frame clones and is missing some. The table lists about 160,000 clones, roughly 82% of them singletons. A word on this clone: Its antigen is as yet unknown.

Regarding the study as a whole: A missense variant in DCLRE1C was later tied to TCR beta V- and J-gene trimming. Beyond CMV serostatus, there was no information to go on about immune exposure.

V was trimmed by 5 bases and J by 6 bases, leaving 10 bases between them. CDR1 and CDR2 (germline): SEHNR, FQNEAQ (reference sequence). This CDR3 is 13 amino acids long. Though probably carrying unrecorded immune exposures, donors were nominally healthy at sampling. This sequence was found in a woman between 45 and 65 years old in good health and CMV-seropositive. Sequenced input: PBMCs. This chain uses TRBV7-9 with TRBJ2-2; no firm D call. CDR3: CASSRLAPGELFF. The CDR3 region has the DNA TGTGCCAGCAGCCGACTCGCTCCCGGGGAGCTGTTTTTT.